This is a list of T cell receptor beta chains from one sample in a study of blood T cell repertoires in COVID-19. Libraries were prepared by immunoSEQ multiplex PCR; TCRdb keeps only in-frame clonotypes and omits some of them. The sample includes 100,000 to 120,000 clones, over 65% seen only once; the top ten take 3.8%. Sequences were obtained from peripheral blood. The receptor source for this set is an elderly woman with acute or convalescent COVID-19. Each CDR3 is given with its conserved first and last residue. The D gene is left open where the match is weak. Part of the rows lack a size; the others show once, few, many or a class for expanded clones.

J,size,D,length,V,DNA,CDR3
TRBJ2-7,NA,NA,14,TRBV6-6,TGTGCCAGCAGTTACGATACAGTAACCTACGAGCAGTACTTC,CASSYDTVTYEQYF
TRBJ2-7,few,TRBD1,16,TRBV11-2,TGTGCCAGCAGAAATCAGAGGACAGGGGCTTCCTACGAGCAGTACTTC,CASRNQRTGASYEQYF
TRBJ2-7,NA,TRBD1,15,TRBV5-6,TGTGCCAGCAGCTCCCGGACAGGTGAGGCCTACGAGCAGTACTTC,CASSSRTGEAYEQYF
TRBJ1-5,NA,NA,14,TRBV2,TGTGCCAGCAGTGGCCCGGCCGAGGATCAGCCCCAGCATTTT,CASSGPAEDQPQHF
TRBJ2-5,NA,NA,12,TRBV29-1,TGCAGCGTTTCATACAGCCAAGAGACCCAGTACTTC,CSVSYSQETQYF
TRBJ1-2,NA,TRBD1,14,TRBV6-4,TGTGCCAGCAGTGACTCCTGGACAGGGGGTGGCTACACCTTC,CASSDSWTGGGYTF
TRBJ1-2,few,TRBD1,12,TRBV30,TGTGCCTCCCAAGACAGGGGTTATGGCTACACCTTC,CASQDRGYGYTF
TRBJ2-6,NA,NA,17,TRBV5-1,TGCGCCAGCAGTGGGGGCGATTCAAGCTCTGGGGCCAACGTCCTGACTTTC,CASSGGDSSSGANVLTF
TRBJ2-1,few,NA,12,TRBV4-3,TGCGCCAGCAGCCAAGATCGAGCTAGACAGTTCTTC,CASSQDRARQFF
TRBJ1-1,NA,NA,14,TRBV28,TGTGCCAGCAGGACTTACAGGGCAACCACTGAAGCTTTCTTT,CASRTYRATTEAFF
TRBJ2-7,few,NA,17,TRBV6-2/TRBV6-3,TGTGCCAGCAGTCCGACCGCCCGGGGGGCAGGGTCTTACGAGCAGTACTTC,CASSPTARGAGSYEQYF
TRBJ1-2,NA,TRBD1,13,TRBV5-6,TGTGCCAGCAGCGCTGACAGGGAATCTGGCTACACCTTC,CASSADRESGYTF
TRBJ1-1,once,TRBD1,13,TRBV5-1,TGCGCCAGCAGCCGACAGGGAGAGACTGAAGCTTTCTTT,CASSRQGETEAFF
TRBJ2-2,NA,NA,18,TRBV7-2,TGTGCCAGCAGCTCCCATTCGGTGGGGGGAACGAACACCGGGGAGCTGTTTTTT,CASSSHSVGGTNTGELFF
TRBJ1-2,NA,TRBD1,14,TRBV2,TGTGCCAGCAAACGACAGGGGGACCTATATGGCTACACCTTC,CASKRQGDLYGYTF
TRBJ1-5,NA,TRBD1,14,TRBV19,TGTGCCAGTAGTGTGACAGGGGGCAATCAGCCCCAGCATTTT,CASSVTGGNQPQHF
TRBJ2-3,NA,TRBD2,17,TRBV5-4,TGTGCCAGCAGCTTGGGGGCGGGGGGGCCCTTGGGAGATACGCAGTATTTT,CASSLGAGGPLGDTQYF
TRBJ1-2,NA,TRBD1,15,TRBV7-6,TGTGCCAGCAGCCCGGAGACAGGGGGCGGATATGGCTACACCTTC,CASSPETGGGYGYTF
TRBJ2-1,NA,NA,18,TRBV19,TGTGCCAGTACCTCCCCAGGCCGGGAGACAGTTAACTACAATGAGCAGTTCTTC,CASTSPGRETVNYNEQFF
TRBJ1-2,NA,NA,13,TRBV7-2,TGTGCCAGCAGCTTATCCCAGAACTATGGCTACACCTTC,CASSLSQNYGYTF
TRBJ2-1,NA,NA,15,TRBV7-2,TGTGCCAGCACCTTTAGGCTAGCAACCTACAATGAGCAGTTCTTC,CASTFRLATYNEQFF
TRBJ1-2,NA,NA,14,TRBV15,TGTGCCACCAGCAGAGATCGGCAGCAACAGGGCTACACCTTC,CATSRDRQQQGYTF
TRBJ1-5,NA,NA,15,TRBV6-2/TRBV6-3,TGTGCCAGCAGCCCGGCCGACAGGCGCGATCAGTCCCAGCATTTT,CASSPADRRDQSQHF
TRBJ1-5,NA,NA,15,TRBV6-2/TRBV6-3,TGTGCCAGCAGTTGGCGGGACCCTGGTAAGGGGCCCCAGCATTTT,CASSWRDPGKGPQHF
TRBJ1-2,NA,TRBD1,15,TRBV30,TGTGCCTGGAGTGTGACAGGGCAAGGCAACTATGGCTACACCTTC,CAWSVTGQGNYGYTF
TRBJ2-3,few,TRBD2,14,TRBV27,TGTGCCAGCAAGGCGGGAGGGCCCACAGATACGCAGTATTTT,CASKAGGPTDTQYF
TRBJ2-3,NA,NA,17,TRBV29-1,TGCAGCATCCTACCCTCCTCGACAGGACTTTGGGGGGATACGCAGTATTTT,CSILPSSTGLWGDTQYF
TRBJ2-7,few,TRBD1,13,TRBV5-6,TGTGCCAGCAGCGGGGACAGGGGCTACGAGCAGTACTTC,CASSGDRGYEQYF
TRBJ2-1,NA,TRBD2,15,TRBV7-2,TGTGCCAGCAGCTCAAGCGGGGGGGCCTACAATGAGCAGTTCTTC,CASSSSGGAYNEQFF
TRBJ2-3,NA,TRBD2,15,TRBV29-1,TGCAGCGATACCGGACTAGCGGGAGGAACCGATACGCAGTATTTT,CSDTGLAGGTDTQYF
TRBJ1-6,NA,NA,16,TRBV6-1,TGTGCCAGCAGTGATGGCAAGGGGGGGTTTAATTCACCCCTCCACTTT,CASSDGKGGFNSPLHF
TRBJ2-1,NA,TRBD2,16,TRBV6-6,TGTGCCAGCAGTTACCGAGCGGGGCCCCCCTACAATGAGCAGTTCTTC,CASSYRAGPPYNEQFF
TRBJ2-3,NA,NA,14,TRBV19,TGTGCCAGTAGTTTTCAACCCAGAGGGGGTACGCAGTATTTT,CASSFQPRGGTQYF
TRBJ2-1,NA,TRBD1,14,TRBV30,TGTGCCTGGAGTGTGGGACAGGGAGGGGATGAGCAGTTCTTC,CAWSVGQGGDEQFF
TRBJ1-2,NA,TRBD1,14,TRBV7-3,TGTGCCAGCAGCGGAAGGGACAGGACCTATGGCTACACCTTC,CASSGRDRTYGYTF
TRBJ2-3,NA,TRBD2,17,TRBV4-2,TGTGCCAGCAGCCCTATAGCGACTAGCGGGGGGACAGATACGCAGTATTTT,CASSPIATSGGTDTQYF
TRBJ1-5,few,NA,13,TRBV10-3,TGTGCCACCGTCGGACAGTACAATCAGCCCCAGCATTTT,CATVGQYNQPQHF
TRBJ2-3,once,NA,18,TRBV21-1,TGTGCCAGCAGCAAGCATCGTCACAGGGGGTCTAGCACAGATACGCAGTATTTT,CASSKHRHRGSSTDTQYF
TRBJ2-2,NA,NA,15,TRBV18,TGTGCCAGCTCACCTAGATCCGGGGGACCCGGGGAGCTGTTTTTT,CASSPRSGGPGELFF
TRBJ1-6,once,NA,14,TRBV6-5,TGTGCCAGCGCTTGGTCAGGGTGGAATTCACCCCTCCACTTT,CASAWSGWNSPLHF
TRBJ2-3,NA,NA,13,TRBV20-1,TGCAGTGCTAGTAGGGGGTTCACAGATACGCAGTATTTT,CSASRGFTDTQYF
TRBJ1-1,NA,TRBD1,11,TRBV2,TGTGCCAGCAGCCTACAGGGGGCGGCTTTCTTT,CASSLQGAAFF
TRBJ2-7,NA,NA,11,TRBV19,TGTGCCAGTAGTACGGGCTACGAGCAGTACTTC,CASSTGYEQYF
TRBJ2-7,NA,NA,16,TRBV10-3,TGTGCCACTATCGGGGGGGGCAGGGGGACCACCTACGAGCAGTACTTC,CATIGGGRGTTYEQYF
TRBJ2-1,NA,TRBD2,14,TRBV28,TGTGCCAGCAGTTCCTCGGGGGGGTACAATGAGCAGTTCTTC,CASSSSGGYNEQFF
TRBJ2-5,few,TRBD1,15,TRBV14,TGTGCCAGCAGCGCAAGCCGACAGGGATCAGGGGCCCAGTACTTC,CASSASRQGSGAQYF
TRBJ1-5,few,TRBD1,14,TRBV19,TGTGCCACACAGGGGTTATCAGGAGGTCAGCCCCAGCATTTT,CATQGLSGGQPQHF
TRBJ1-1,NA,NA,16,TRBV18,TGTGCCAGCTCACCGCCTCCTGGGACATCGAACACTGAAGCTTTCTTT,CASSPPPGTSNTEAFF
TRBJ2-5,NA,TRBD2,15,TRBV6-4,TGTGCCAGCAGTGCCGGGACTAGCGAACAAGAGACCCAGTACTTC,CASSAGTSEQETQYF
TRBJ2-5,NA,NA,14,TRBV6-1,TGTGCCAGCAGTGAGGGTCCTGCGGGAGAGACCCAGTACTTC,CASSEGPAGETQYF
TRBJ1-1,NA,TRBD1,14,TRBV20-1,TGCAGTGCTAGTCAGGGGGCGGAGGACACTGAAGCTTTCTTT,CSASQGAEDTEAFF
TRBJ1-1,NA,NA,16,TRBV5-5,TGTGCCAGCAGCTTGGGACTAGTAGTAATGAACACTGAAGCTTTCTTT,CASSLGLVVMNTEAFF
TRBJ2-1,once,TRBD2,15,TRBV7-9,TGTGCCAGCAGCTTATTAGTCGGGAGGCTAAATGAGCAGTTCTTC,CASSLLVGRLNEQFF